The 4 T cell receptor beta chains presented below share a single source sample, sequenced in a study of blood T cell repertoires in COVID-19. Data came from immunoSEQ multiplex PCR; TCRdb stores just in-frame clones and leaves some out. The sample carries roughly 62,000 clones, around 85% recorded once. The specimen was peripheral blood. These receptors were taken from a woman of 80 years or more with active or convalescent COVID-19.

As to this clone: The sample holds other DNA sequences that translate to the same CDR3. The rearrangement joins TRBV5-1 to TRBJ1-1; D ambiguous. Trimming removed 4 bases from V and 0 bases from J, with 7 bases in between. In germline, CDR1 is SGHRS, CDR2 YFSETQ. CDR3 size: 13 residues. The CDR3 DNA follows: TGCGCCAGCAGCCTCGGAGTGAACACTGAAGCTTTCTTT. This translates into CASSLGVNTEAFF.

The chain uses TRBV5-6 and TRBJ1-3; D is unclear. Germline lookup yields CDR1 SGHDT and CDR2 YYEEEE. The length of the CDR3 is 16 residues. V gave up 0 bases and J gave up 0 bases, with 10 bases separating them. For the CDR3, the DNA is TGTGCCAGCAGCTTGGCCGTGGCTTTCTCTGGAAACACCATATATTTT. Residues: CASSLAVAFSGNTIYF.

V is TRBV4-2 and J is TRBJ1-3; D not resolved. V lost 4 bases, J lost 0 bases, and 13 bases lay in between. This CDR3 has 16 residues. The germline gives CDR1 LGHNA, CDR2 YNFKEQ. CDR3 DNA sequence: TGTGCCAGCAGCCGCGATAATAGCAACTCTGGAAACACCATATATTTT. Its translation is CASSRDNSNSGNTIYF.

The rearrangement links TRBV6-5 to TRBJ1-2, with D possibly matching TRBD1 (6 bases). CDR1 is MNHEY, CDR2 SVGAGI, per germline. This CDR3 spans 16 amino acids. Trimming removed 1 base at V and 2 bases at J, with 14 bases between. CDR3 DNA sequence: TGTGCCAGCAGTTACTTAGGGGGTACTGAAAACTATGGCTACACCTTC. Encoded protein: CASSYLGGTENYGYTF.